This TCR beta chain was profiled in a study of metastatic and nonmetastatic thyroid tumors. Study-level information: It was across blood and tumor or nodule tissue from malignant and benign thyroid patients that repertoires were compared.

Study-wide results and caveats: Benign nodules were reported to have significantly lower TCR beta diversity than malignant thyroid tumors, in blood and tumor.

No treatment of any kind had been given to any patient before thyroid surgery. In this sample, this clone is medium-sized. As yet, its antigen is unknown. With 1 base clipped from V and 5 bases from J, the junction kept 7 bases outside the gene matches. The CDR3 is made up of 16 amino acids. As processed by the authors: Differences in CDR3 between clinicopathological groups were drawn on to build a classifier intended to discriminate distant-metastatic papillary thyroid cancer patients. TCRdb reassembled clones from the PCR reads with MiXCR. Clone size and V and J calls follow TCRdb, not the original study. The sample lists 15,000 to 20,000 clones, roughly 14% occurring once.

This TCR was recovered from a female donor with papillary thyroid cancer or a benign thyroid nodule (not recorded which). Some clones in this sample may be carry-over from other donors' samples. Sequencing was carried out using blood. The gene calls are TRBV12-3 or TRBV12-4 and TRBJ2-1, with 8 nucleotides matching TRBD1. Written as DNA, the CDR3 is TGTGCCAGCAGTTTAGGTACCAGGGGGCTTAACAATGAGCAGTTCTTC. Its translation is CASSLGTRGLNNEQFF.